The 16 T cell receptor beta chains presented below share a single source sample, sequenced in a study of a mutant IDH1 vaccine in newly diagnosed glioma. Their specific antigens are unknown. The table came from immunoSEQ multiplex PCR; TCRdb's copy has only in-frame clones and leaves some out. The data show tens of thousands of clones, approximately 78% seen once. Time point given: week 23, last vaccination. Every vaccine dose comprised 300 ug of mutant IDH1 20-mer peptide plus topical imiquimod. The sequences come from PBMCs, collected from a glioma patient whose treatment included an IDH1 peptide vaccine. The origin of the receptors is a woman in her forties with glioma. Some clones in this sample may be carry-over from other donors' samples.

V is TRBV4-2 and J is TRBJ2-1; D might be TRBD2 (6 bases). With 7 bases removed from V and 2 bases from J, the gap between germline ends came to 12 bases. The CDR3 extends over 14 amino acids. Germline V gene sequence: CDR1 LGHNA, CDR2 YNFKEQ. The CDR3 reads CASTRDSTYNEQFF. In nucleotides, the CDR3 is TGTGCCAGCACCAGGGACTCGACCTACAATGAGCAGTTCTTC.

The rearrangement links TRBV5-1 to TRBJ1-5, with TRBD1 matching over 8 bases. Losses at the gene ends were 4 bases for V and 6 bases for J; bases not matched to a gene: 6. Germline CDR1 SGHRS, CDR2 YFSETQ. The CDR3 has 14 amino acids. The CDR3, as DNA: TGCGCCAGCAGCCCGGACAGGGAAGGTCAGCCCCAGCATTTT. It specifies CASSPDREGQPQHF.

V usage is TRBV19 and J usage is TRBJ1-5, with no clear D. V was shortened by 10 bases and J by 9 bases, with 22 bases between the two germline ends. This CDR3 has 14 amino acids. The germline V gene encodes CDR1 LNHDA and CDR2 SQIVND (reference sequence). For the CDR3, the DNA is TGTGCCACCACAAGTATTTACGCAGGTGGGCCCCAGCATTTT. Amino acid sequence: CATTSIYAGGPQHF. Together with reference TRBV19 and TRBJ1-5, the CDR3 gives the full variable domain: DGGITQSPKYLFRKEGQNVTLSCEQNLNHDAMYWYRQDPGQGLRLIYYSQIVNDFQKGDIAEGYSVSREKKESFPLTVTSAQKNPTAFYLCATTSIYAGGPQHFGDGTRLSIL.

V is TRBV25-1 and J is TRBJ1-1; D is unclear. The V end was cut by 2 bases, the J end by 5 bases, with 3 bases between. Germline CDR1 MGHDK, CDR2 SYGVNS. The CDR3 runs to 11 residues. The CDR3 DNA reads TGTGCCAGCAGTGAAAGAACTGAAGCTTTCTTT. This gives the protein CASSERTEAFF. Filled out from reference TRBV25-1 and TRBJ1-1, the complete variable domain reads EADIYQTPRYLVIGTGKKITLECSQTMGHDKMYWYQQDPGMELHLIHYSYGVNSTEKGDLSSESTVSRIRTEHFPLTLESARPSHTSQYLCASSERTEAFFGQGTRLTVV.

This clone was seen a handful of times. CDR3 coding DNA: TGTGCCAGCAGTCCGACAGGGTTCAACACTGAAGCTTTCTTT. Its translation: CASSPTGFNTEAFF. The chain recombines TRBV5-6 with TRBJ1-1; TRBD1 matches 7 bases. The germline V gene encodes CDR1 SGHDT and CDR2 YYEEEE. This CDR3 comprises 14 residues. V trimming: 5 bases; J trimming: 2 bases; junction bases outside the gene matches: 6.

V gene TRBV6-5 combines with J gene TRBJ2-7; 8 bases fit TRBD1. CDR3 size: 16 residues. V gave up 4 bases and J gave up 3 bases; unmatched junction bases: 11. The germline V gene encodes CDR1 MNHEY and CDR2 SVGAGI. This chain's CDR3 is CASSSSRTGLGYEQYF. CDR3 nucleotide sequence: TGTGCCAGCAGTTCTAGCCGGACAGGGCTCGGCTACGAGCAGTACTTC.

This clone was seen a few times. This rearrangement joins TRBV18 to TRBJ1-1; D gene unclear. CDR1 KGHSH and CDR2 LQKENI come from the germline V gene. The CDR3 totals 13 residues. Trimming cost V 4 bases and J 3 bases, with 9 bases left between them. As DNA, the CDR3 is TGTGCCAGCTCACTTAGGATGGACACTGAAGCTTTCTTT. Protein sequence: CASSLRMDTEAFF.

V gene TRBV19 combines with J gene TRBJ1-1; unclear D gene. Germline V gene data show CDR1 as LNHDA and CDR2 as SQIVND (reference sequence). Trimming left V 5 bases short and J 4 bases short, with 20 bases between. The CDR3 covers 16 residues. The CDR3: CASSVIPLLDSTEAFF. The CDR3 bases are TGTGCCAGTAGTGTCATTCCTCTACTAGACTCCACTGAAGCTTTCTTT.

The V gene is TRBV29-1, the J gene TRBJ1-2; D is ambiguous. This CDR3 has 11 amino acids. The V and J ends lost 4 bases and 3 bases respectively, with 6 bases between them. Germline V gives CDR1 SQVTM, CDR2 ANQGSEA. CDR3 coding DNA: TGCAGCGTTGGAGGCTACTATGGCTACACCTTC. Its translation: CSVGGYYGYTF. Looking up the rest from reference TRBV29-1 and TRBJ1-2 gives the full variable domain: SAVISQKPSRDICQRGTSLTIQCQVDSQVTMMFWYRQQPGQSLTLIATANQGSEATYESGFVIDKFPISRPNLTFSTLTVSNMSPEDSSIYLCSVGGYYGYTFGSGTRLTVV.

This rearrangement joins TRBV2 to TRBJ1-3; D uncertain. The V end lost 10 bases, the J end lost 0 bases, and 19 bases lay between the germline ends. The length of the CDR3 is 16 residues. CDR1 and CDR2 (germline): SNHLY, FYNNEI. CDR3 residues: CATSPQRVFSGNTIYF. CDR3 in DNA: TGTGCCACCTCACCCCAGAGGGTCTTCTCTGGAAACACCATATATTTT.

The J gene is TRBJ2-5, the V gene TRBV6-6; 7 bases agree with TRBD1. The CDR3 consists of 13 residues. V was pared by 10 bases and J by 1 base, with 6 bases of the junction left unmatched. Germline V gene data show CDR1 as MNHNY and CDR2 as SVGAGI (reference sequence). CDR3 bases: TGTGCCACCTATAGGGGGCCCCAAGAGACCCAGTACTTC. Its translation is CATYRGPQETQYF.

This chain connects TRBV12-5 to TRBJ1-4; D not certain. V was trimmed by 6 bases and J by 4 bases, leaving 9 bases between them. Germline V gene sequence: CDR1 LGHNT, CDR2 FRNRAP. There are 13 residues in the CDR3. This CDR3 reads CASGAAYNEKLFF. In DNA form, the CDR3 reads TGTGCTAGTGGGGCAGCGTATAATGAAAAACTGTTTTTT.

In this sample, this clone turned up a few times. The J gene is TRBJ1-1, the V gene TRBV9; D is ambiguous. The CDR3 has 15 residues. Between the trimmed V and J ends, which lost 0 bases and 2 bases, there was a span of 11 bases. The germline gives CDR1 SGDLS, CDR2 YYNGEE. Written as DNA, the CDR3 is TGTGCCAGCAGCGTAGACGGTTTAGCTAACACTGAAGCTTTCTTT. Protein product: CASSVDGLANTEAFF.

V usage is TRBV19 and J usage is TRBJ2-5, with 7 nucleotides matching TRBD1. The CDR3 loop spans 12 amino acids. Germline assignment: CDR1 LNHDA and CDR2 SQIVND (reference sequence). J gave up 5 bases and V 10 bases, and 7 bases lay outside the gene matches. The CDR3 reads CATGQTRETQYF. CDR3 sequence (DNA): TGTGCCACGGGACAGACGAGGGAGACCCAGTACTTC.

The CDR3 DNA follows: TGTGCCAGTAGTATTAGTTTGACAGGGATTACCGGGGAGCTGTTTTTT. It encodes CASSISLTGITGELFF. V gene TRBV19 combines with J gene TRBJ2-2; 7 nucleotides match TRBD1. This CDR3 comprises 16 residues. The germline gives CDR1 LNHDA, CDR2 SQIVND (reference sequence). Trimming at V came to 3 bases and at J to 5 bases, leaving 9 bases not matched to a gene.

This clone was detected only a few times. V is TRBV29-1 and J is TRBJ2-3; 10 bases align to TRBD1. This CDR3 has 13 amino acids. Losses at the gene ends were 6 bases for V and 2 bases for J; bases not matched to a gene: 2. Germline CDR1 reads SQVTM; CDR2 reads ANQGSEA. CDR3 nucleotides: TGCAGCGTAGGACAGGGGGTCACAGATACGCAGTATTTT. This gives the protein CSVGQGVTDTQYF.